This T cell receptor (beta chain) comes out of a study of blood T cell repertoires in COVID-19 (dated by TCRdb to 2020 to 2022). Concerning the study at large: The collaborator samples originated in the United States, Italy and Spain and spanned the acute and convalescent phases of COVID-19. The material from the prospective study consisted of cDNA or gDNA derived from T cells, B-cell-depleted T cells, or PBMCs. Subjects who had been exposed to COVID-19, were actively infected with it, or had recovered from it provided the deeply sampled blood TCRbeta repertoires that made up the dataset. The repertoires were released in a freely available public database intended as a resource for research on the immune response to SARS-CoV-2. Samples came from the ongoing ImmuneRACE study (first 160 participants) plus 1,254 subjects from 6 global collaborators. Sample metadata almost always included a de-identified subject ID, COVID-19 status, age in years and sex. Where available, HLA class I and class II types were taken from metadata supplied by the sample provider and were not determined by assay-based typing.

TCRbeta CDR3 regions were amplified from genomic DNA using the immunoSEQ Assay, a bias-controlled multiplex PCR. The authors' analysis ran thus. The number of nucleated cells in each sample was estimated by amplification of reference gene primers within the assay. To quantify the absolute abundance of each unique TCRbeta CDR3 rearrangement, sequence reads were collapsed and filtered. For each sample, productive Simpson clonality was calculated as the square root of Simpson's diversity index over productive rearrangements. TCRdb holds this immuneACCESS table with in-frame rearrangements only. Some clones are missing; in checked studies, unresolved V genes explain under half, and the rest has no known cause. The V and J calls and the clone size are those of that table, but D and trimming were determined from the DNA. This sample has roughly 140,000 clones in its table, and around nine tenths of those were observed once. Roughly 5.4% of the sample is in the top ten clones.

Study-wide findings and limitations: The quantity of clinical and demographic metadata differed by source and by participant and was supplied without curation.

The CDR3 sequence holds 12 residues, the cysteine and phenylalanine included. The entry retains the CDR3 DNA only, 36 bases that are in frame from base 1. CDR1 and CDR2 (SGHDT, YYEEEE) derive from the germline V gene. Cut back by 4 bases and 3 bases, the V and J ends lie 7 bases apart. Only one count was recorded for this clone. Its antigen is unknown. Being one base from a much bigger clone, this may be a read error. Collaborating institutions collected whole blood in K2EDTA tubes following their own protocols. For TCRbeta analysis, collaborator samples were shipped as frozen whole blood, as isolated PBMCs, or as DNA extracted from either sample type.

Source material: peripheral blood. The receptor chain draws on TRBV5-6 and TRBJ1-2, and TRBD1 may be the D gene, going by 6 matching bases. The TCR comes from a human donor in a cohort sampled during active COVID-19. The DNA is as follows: TGTGCCAGCAGCGCAGGGGACTATGGCTACACCTTC. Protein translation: CASSAGDYGYTF.